The 16 T cell receptor beta chains presented below share a single source sample, sequenced in a study of prognosis after radiotherapy for stage I lung cancer. Amplification of TCR beta CDR3 from genomic DNA used two-round multiplex PCR. Every TRBV and TRBJ gene had its own specific primer in first-round PCR. Using its own MiXCR run on the multiplex PCR reads, TCRdb lists one record per CDR3 protein. The sample comprises about 24,000 distinct CDR3 sequences, roughly 34% of which are singletons, and over 50% rests with the top ten. This sample comprised PBMCs, obtained before or after stereotactic body radiation therapy (not recorded which). Receptors were obtained from a donor over 45 with non-small cell lung cancer.

The V and J genes are TRBV28 and TRBJ1-2; D not certain. The CDR3 is 13 amino acids. The V gene's germline CDR1 is MDHEN and CDR2 SYDVKM. Deletions cut 7 bases from V and 0 bases from J, with 9 bases between. The CDR3 loop reads CASIRTANYGYTF. DNA of the CDR3: TGTGCCAGCATACGTACAGCTAACTATGGCTACACCTTC.

Remarks on this clonotype: This may be a read error: a much more frequent sequence differs by one nucleotide. The CDR3 carries no conserved terminal phenylalanine or tryptophan, so it likely arises from a read error. The chain couples TRBV20-1 to TRBJ1-2, with D possibly being TRBD1 (6 bases). From germline, CDR1 is DFQATT and CDR2 SNEGSKA (reference sequence). The V end lost 2 bases, the J end lost 6 bases, and 19 bases lay between the germline ends. The CDR3 runs 15 residues. The CDR3 nucleotides are TGCAGTGCTAGACCCGGGCTCCTCGACAGGAATGGCTACACCCTC. Protein sequence: CSARPGLLDRNGYTL.

This clonotype was found many times. The V gene is TRBV5-8, the J gene TRBJ1-2, with D uncertain. The CDR3 consists of 13 residues. Per germline, CDR1 SGHTS and CDR2 YDEGEE. Trimming cost V 1 base and J 4 bases, with 8 bases left between them. CDR3 DNA sequence: TGTGCCAGCAGCTTGTTCCCTGCCTATGGCTACACCTTC. This encodes CASSLFPAYGYTF.

In its sample, this clonotype was seen many times. The chain couples TRBV7-2 to TRBJ1-3, with TRBD1 identical over 7 bases. V gave up 1 base and J gave up 0 bases; unmatched junction bases: 0. In germline, CDR1 is SGHTA, CDR2 FQGNSA. The CDR3 length is 15 residues. CDR3 region: CASSLDRGSGNTIYF. The CDR3 DNA sequence: TGTGCCAGCAGCTTAGACAGGGGCTCTGGAAACACCATATATTTT.

By sample share, this clonotype is medium-sized. V and J are TRBV7-2 and TRBJ1-2; 11 bases fit TRBD1. In germline, CDR1 is SGHTA, CDR2 FQGNSA. With 2 bases clipped from V and 8 bases from J, the junction kept 4 bases outside the gene matches. CDR3 length equals 14 residues. CDR3 loop: CASSLRGQGDGYTF. The DNA of the CDR3 is TGTGCCAGCAGCTTAAGGGGACAGGGGGACGGCTACACCTTC.

This clonotype has ten or more counts. The rearrangement uses TRBV11-2 and TRBJ2-7; D call uncertain. The CDR3 contains 13 residues. From germline, CDR1 is SGHAT and CDR2 FQNNGV. The germline V and J ends were trimmed by 1 base and 2 bases, with 6 bases remaining between them. The CDR3 DNA follows: TGTGCCAGCAGCTTAGGCAGAACCTACGAGCAGTACTTC. Amino acids: CASSLGRTYEQYF.

The rearrangement uses TRBV5-1 and TRBJ1-2; the match to TRBD1 covers 10 bases. The CDR3 contains 15 residues. The germline CDR1 and CDR2 sequences are SGHRS and YFSETQ. The V and J ends lost 1 base and 6 bases, in that order; junction bases with no gene match: 6. CDR3 nucleotides: TGCGCCAGCAGCTTGTCCGCTGGACAGGGGGATGGCTACACCTTC. Encoded protein: CASSLSAGQGDGYTF.

Worth noting for this clonotype: A much larger clone lies one base from this, so it may be a read error. The chain combines TRBV20-1 with TRBJ1-1; 10 nucleotides line up with TRBD1. V was pared by 4 bases and J by 0 bases, with 5 bases of the junction left unmatched. This CDR3 contains 15 residues. CDR1 DFQATT and CDR2 SNEGSKA come from the germline V gene (reference sequence). The CDR3 coding sequence is TGCAGTGCTACTGACAGGGGGCGAGTGAACACTGAAGCTTTCTTT. Amino acid sequence: CSATDRGRVNTEAFF.

Notes on this clonotype: A much larger clone is a single base away; this may be a read error. The conserved phenylalanine or tryptophan is not found at the CDR3 terminus, so this likely reflects a read error. The chain joins TRBV3-1 to TRBJ1-1; TRBD1 matches 7 bases. CDR1 and CDR2 (germline): LGHDT, YNNKEL (reference sequence). V gave up 6 bases and J gave up 7 bases; unmatched junction bases: 14. The CDR3 consists of 15 residues. CDR3 DNA sequence: TGTGCCAGCAGTCTCTCATCCGGGACAGCAGTTGAAGCTTTCTCT. Its protein is CASSLSSGTAVEAFS.

This clonotype has ten or more counts. The V and J genes are TRBV7-6 and TRBJ2-2, with D perhaps matching TRBD2 (6 bases). The CDR3 has 16 residues. CDR1 is SGHVS, CDR2 FNYEAQ, per germline. The V end was cut by 2 bases, the J end by 0 bases, with 10 bases between. The CDR3 is CASSLLRDSNTGELFF. CDR3 DNA: TGTGCCAGCAGCTTACTACGGGACTCGAACACCGGGGAGCTGTTTTTT. The complete variable domain, with remaining parts taken from reference TRBV7-6 and TRBJ2-2, reads GAGVSQSPRYKVTKRGQDVALRCDPISGHVSLYWYRQALGQGPEFLTYFNYEAQQDKSGLPNDRFSAERPEGSISTLTIQRTEQRDSAMYRCASSLLRDSNTGELFFGEGSRLTVL.

The chain couples TRBV9 to TRBJ2-7; D unclear. Germline-derived CDR1 and CDR2 are SGDLS and YYNGEE. The CDR3 length is 15 residues. V was cut by 3 bases and J by 0 bases, with 13 bases left in between. This CDR3 reads CASSGGRNDSYEQYF. The CDR3 nucleotides read TGTGCCAGCAGCGGAGGCCGGAACGACTCCTACGAGCAGTACTTC.

The chain has TRBV28 and TRBJ2-7; D unresolved. The CDR3 contains 12 residues. The V and J ends lost 3 bases and 6 bases respectively, with 9 bases between them. Germline lookup yields CDR1 MDHEN and CDR2 SYDVKM. CDR3 in DNA: TGTGCCAGCAGTTTGAGCTATGGCGAGCAGTACTTC. It specifies CASSLSYGEQYF.

CDR3 region: CASSRRRGTGASNQPQHF. DNA for the CDR3: TGTGCCAGTAGTAGGAGGCGGGGAACGGGGGCAAGCAATCAGCCCCAGCATTTT. This sequence joins TRBV19 and TRBJ1-5; a possible D gene is TRBD1 (6 bases). Trimming took off 4 bases at V and 1 base at J, with 20 bases between the two ends. The germline V gene encodes CDR1 LNHDA and CDR2 SQIVND (reference sequence). This CDR3 contains 18 residues.

This clonotype was found many times. The chain employs TRBV10-3 and TRBJ1-1, with D perhaps matching TRBD1 (6 bases). The CDR3 has 16 amino acids. Germline CDR1 ENHRY, CDR2 SYGVKD. Trimming removed 10 bases at V and 5 bases at J, with 26 bases between. CDR3: CATFPDPGGIATEAFF. CDR3 in DNA: TGTGCCACTTTCCCCGACCCCGGGGGCATAGCGACTGAAGCTTTCTTT.

This clonotype has ten or more counts. The CDR3: CSASHRGNTGELFF. For the CDR3, the DNA is TGCAGTGCTAGTCACAGGGGAAACACCGGGGAGCTGTTTTTT. The rearrangement joins TRBV20-1 to TRBJ2-2; 7 bases match TRBD1. The J segment lost 2 bases and the V segment lost 3 bases, leaving 3 bases of the junction unmatched. Germline loops: CDR1 DFQATT, CDR2 SNEGSKA (reference sequence). The CDR3 sequence is 14 residues long.

Notes on this clonotype: An end of the junction differs from the germline gene, which may be a read error. J is TRBJ2-2 and V is TRBV12-3 or TRBV12-4; 10 bases map to TRBD2. This CDR3 region has 15 residues. In DNA form, the CDR3 reads TGTGCCAGCAGTCTTAGCGGGAGGTCCACCTGGGAGCTGTTTTTT. Its protein product is CASSLSGRSTWELFF.